This T cell receptor (beta chain) was captured in a study of somatic mutations in cytotoxic T cells in rheumatoid arthritis. Study as a whole: Certain T-cell populations stained with V beta antibodies were FACS-sorted to nearly 100% purity, and V beta1+ cells were TCRB-sequenced.

Clones were sequenced by immunoSEQ multiplex PCR, and TCRdb holds only the in-frame ones, with some missing. In the table there are roughly 2,700 clones, roughly 92% of which are singletons. General study results and limits: Patients with a largest CD8+ clone exceeding 20% of CD8+ cells numbered 8 of 65. Among rheumatoid arthritis patients, TRBV07 appeared slightly underrepresented, and this finding was left without any adjustment for multiple comparisons.

On this clone: Antigen: not known.

CDR1 is SEHNR, CDR2 FQNEAQ, per germline (reference sequence). This CDR3 comprises 14 residues. V was cut by 3 bases and J by 1 base, with 10 bases left in between. V gene TRBV7-9 combines with J gene TRBJ2-7; D is perhaps TRBD1 (5 bases). The TCR comes from a young woman with rheumatoid arthritis. Sequencing was done on a sample of CD8+ T cells sorted from blood. CDR3 coding DNA: TGTGCCAGCAGCTTCCATCAGGGATCCTACGAGCAGTACTTC. Protein: CASSFHQGSYEQYF.